These 12 T cell receptor beta chains were all obtained from the same sample, sequenced in a study of T-cell memory formation after mild COVID-19. TCRdb independently ran MiXCR on the 5' RACE reads; one entry per CDR3 protein. The table includes about 600,000 distinct CDR3 sequences, about 20% detected once. Source material: PBMCs or a T cell subset sorted from them (not recorded which). These receptors originate from an adult woman who had mild COVID-19 (a few samples of this study predate the infection). Cell type and time point are not known.

The chain combines TRBV6-5 with TRBJ2-3, with D perhaps TRBD1 (7 bases). Germline values: CDR1 MNHEY, CDR2 SVGAGI. The CDR3 consists of 15 residues. Trimming stripped 7 bases from V and 4 bases from J, with 18 bases between. CDR3 DNA sequence: TGTGCCAGCACCAAGGGGGGACAGAAATCAGATACGCAGTATTTT. Translation: CASTKGGQKSDTQYF.

This chain links TRBV20-1 with TRBJ2-1; possible D gene TRBD2, 5 bases. This CDR3 spans 14 amino acids. Trimming left V 6 bases short and J 0 bases short, with 12 bases between. The germline V gene has CDR1 DFQATT and CDR2 SNEGSKA (reference sequence). The chain's CDR3 is CSATDWSSYNEQFF. CDR3 DNA: TGCAGTGCAACGGACTGGAGCTCCTACAATGAGCAGTTCTTC.

This clonotype was seen more than once but under ten times. The J gene is TRBJ2-4, the V gene TRBV18; 13 bases are a match to TRBD2. The CDR3 runs 19 residues. J gave up 0 bases and V 3 bases, and 8 bases lay outside the gene matches. Per germline, CDR1 KGHSH and CDR2 LQKENI. The CDR3 here is CASSPRTSGGVLAKNIQYF. CDR3 DNA sequence: TGTGCCAGCTCACCGCGGACTAGCGGGGGAGTCCTAGCCAAAAACATTCAGTACTTC.

CDR3: CASSFRRTQETQYF. CDR3 nucleotides: TGTGCCAGCAGCTTCCGACGGACCCAAGAGACCCAGTACTTC. V usage is TRBV7-2 and J usage is TRBJ2-5; D is ambiguous. The CDR3 runs 14 residues. V shed 3 bases and J shed 1 base, with 9 bases lying between them. Germline V gene sequence: CDR1 SGHTA, CDR2 FQGNSA.

The chain uses TRBV5-5 and TRBJ1-6, with D perhaps matching TRBD1 (6 bases). The CDR3 consists of 15 residues. Trimming left V 2 bases short and J 10 bases short, with 16 bases between. Germline V gene lookup returns CDR1 SGHKS and CDR2 YYEKEE (reference sequence). For the CDR3, the DNA is TGTGCCAGCAGCTTAGGGACACCGGTTTACTCACCCCTCCACTTT. Translating it yields CASSLGTPVYSPLHF.

The chain carries TRBV7-2 and TRBJ1-1; no reliable D call. The V end lost 0 bases, the J end lost 11 bases, and 13 bases lay between the germline ends. The germline gives CDR1 SGHTA, CDR2 FQGNSA. This CDR3 comprises 13 residues. The CDR3 DNA follows: TGTGCCAGCAGCTTAGCGACGCAGACTGGCGCTTTCTTT. This sequence encodes CASSLATQTGAFF.

In its sample, this clonotype was seen a few times. This rearrangement joins TRBV7-6 to TRBJ2-3; TRBD2 is a possible D gene (7 bases). Germline CDR1 and CDR2: SGHVS and FNYEAQ. The CDR3 consists of 15 residues. Trimming left V 1 base short and J 1 base short, with 9 bases between. Here the CDR3 reads CASSLVGGRTDTQYF. The CDR3 region has the DNA TGTGCCAGCAGCTTAGTGGGGGGGCGCACAGATACGCAGTATTTT.

J is TRBJ1-1 and V is TRBV7-3; TRBD1 matches at 9 bases. The germline gives CDR1 SGHTA, CDR2 FQGTGA. V was clipped by 5 bases and J by 7 bases; unmatched bases: 5. This CDR3 contains 13 residues. DNA for the CDR3: TGTGCCAGCAGCAGGGACAGGGCGAATGAAGCTTTCTTT. This gives the protein CASSRDRANEAFF. The full variable domain, completed using reference TRBV7-3 and TRBJ1-1, is GAGVSQTPSNKVTEKGKYVELRCDPISGHTALYWYRQSLGQGPEFLIYFQGTGAADDSGLPNDRFFAVRPEGSVSTLKIQRTERGDSAVYLCASSRDRANEAFFGQGTRLTVV.

The CDR3 is CASSQGLADTDTQYF. The DNA for the CDR3 is TGTGCCAGCAGCCAGGGACTAGCGGACACAGATACGCAGTATTTT. The chain links TRBV7-9 to TRBJ2-3; 11 positions match TRBD2. V lost 5 bases and J lost 2; bases outside the gene matches: 3. The CDR3 loop spans 15 amino acids. CDR1 and CDR2 from the germline V gene are SEHNR and FQNEAQ (reference sequence).

This clonotype came up a few times. The rearrangement joins TRBV20-1 to TRBJ2-1; D is unresolved. V was cut by 0 bases and J by 3 bases, with 9 bases left in between. In germline, CDR1 is DFQATT, CDR2 SNEGSKA (reference sequence). The CDR3 length is 14 residues. CDR3 sequence (DNA): TGCAGTGCTAGAGAATTAGGGAACTACAATGAGCAGTTCTTC. Amino acid sequence: CSARELGNYNEQFF.

The chain carries TRBV9 and TRBJ2-6; 8 bases fit TRBD1. Germline V gene data show CDR1 as SGDLS and CDR2 as YYNGEE. This CDR3 contains 20 residues. With 6 bases clipped from V and 2 bases from J, the junction kept 19 bases outside the gene matches. The CDR3 here is CASNLGQGWIGGAGANVLTF. The CDR3 nucleotides are TGTGCCAGCAATTTAGGACAGGGTTGGATAGGAGGGGCTGGGGCCAACGTCCTGACTTTC.

This clonotype was counted a few times. The chain links TRBV1 to TRBJ2-7. TRBV1 is reported as a pseudogene. The CDR3 has 11 residues. The CDR3 DNA sequence: TGCACCAGCAGCCCAAGGGCAGGGCAGTACTTC. Its translation is CTSSPRAGQYF.